The source of this TCR beta chain is a study of human T cells and chemical hapten exposure. Time point reported: patch test 2, 6 weeks after DPC sensitization. Specified treatment: therapeutic diphenylcyclopropenone sensitization with weekly scalp DPC. The CDR3 extends over 18 amino acids. The germline V gene encodes CDR1 LGHNA and CDR2 YSLEER. V lost 4 bases to trimming and J lost 8 bases; unmatched junction nucleotides: 18. TCRdb recomputed calls from the RACE reads with MiXCR, one row per CDR3 protein. The sample has around 360,000 distinct CDR3 sequences; under 6.5% are singletons. The V gene is TRBV4-3, the J gene TRBJ2-2, with 8 bases that match TRBD1. This clonotype was sampled from a young woman with alopecia areata. Some clones in this sample may be carry-over from other donors' samples. This specimen consisted of whole blood, obtained in connection with sensitization to the hapten diphenylcyclopropenone (DPC). This chain's CDR3 is CASSRLSGTGHLGGELFF. For the CDR3, the DNA is TGCGCCAGCAGCCGGTTGTCCGGGACAGGTCATCTAGGTGGGGAGCTGTTTTTT.